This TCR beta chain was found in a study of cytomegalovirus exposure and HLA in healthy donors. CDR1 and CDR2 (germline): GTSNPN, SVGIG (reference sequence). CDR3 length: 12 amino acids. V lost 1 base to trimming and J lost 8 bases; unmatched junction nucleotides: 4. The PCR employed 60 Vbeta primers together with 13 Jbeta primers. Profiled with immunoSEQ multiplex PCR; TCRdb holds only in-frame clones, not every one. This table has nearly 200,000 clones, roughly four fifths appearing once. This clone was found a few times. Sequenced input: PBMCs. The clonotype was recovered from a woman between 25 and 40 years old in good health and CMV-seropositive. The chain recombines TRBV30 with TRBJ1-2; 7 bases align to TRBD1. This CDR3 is CAWSEGAGGYTF. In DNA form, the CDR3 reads TGTGCCTGGAGTGAGGGGGCAGGAGGCTACACCTTC.